These 18 T cell receptor beta chains share one sample of origin, sequenced in a study of spatial heterogeneity in lung cancer. TCRdb re-derived calls from the 5' RACE reads in MiXCR, one entry per CDR3 protein. The sample comprises approximately 39,000 distinct CDR3 sequences, approximately 6.8% of which are singletons, and about 30% rests with the top ten. As for time point: sample taken at primary tumor resection. The source was PBMCs, collected at surgery. These receptors all stem from a female donor with early-stage non-small cell lung cancer.

The V call is TRBV25-1, the J call TRBJ2-2, with a tentative D call TRBD1 (5 bases). V shed 4 bases and J shed 6 bases, with 9 bases lying between them. The CDR3 sequence is 13 residues long. From germline, CDR1 is MGHDK and CDR2 SYGVNS. The CDR3 sequence is CASSVQVPGELFF. DNA of the CDR3: TGTGCCAGCAGTGTACAGGTACCCGGGGAGCTGTTTTTT.

The table lists this clonotype with a few counts. This chain connects TRBV6-2 or TRBV6-3 to TRBJ1-1; D is possibly TRBD1 (6 bases). Germline V gene lookup returns CDR1 MNHEY and CDR2 SVGEGT. The V end lost 8 bases, the J end lost 4 bases, and 23 bases lay between the germline ends. This CDR3 is 16 amino acids long. Here the CDR3 DNA reads TGTGCCAGCTTACCGACTTTACCAGGGGCGGGCACTGAAGCTTTCTTT. Translated: CASLPTLPGAGTEAFF.

DNA for the CDR3: TGTGCCAGCAGTTACACGGGGACGTACTATGGCTACACCTTC. This gives the protein CASSYTGTYYGYTF. This chain links TRBV6-2 or TRBV6-3 with TRBJ1-2, with a weak D call TRBD1 (5 bases). CDR1 is MNHEY and CDR2 is SVGEGT in the germline V gene. The CDR3 is 14 residues long. Trimming removed 2 bases at V and 3 bases at J, with 10 bases between.

The rearrangement joins TRBV7-3 to TRBJ1-2, with 7 bases identical to TRBD1. Germline values: CDR1 SGHTA, CDR2 FQGTGA. J was trimmed by 8 bases and V by 4 bases; bases with no gene match: 10. CDR3 length: 14 residues. CDR3 sequence reads: CASSSTRQGLGYTF. CDR3 bases: TGTGCCAGCAGCTCTACCCGACAGGGTCTCGGCTACACCTTC.

This clonotype occurred many times. CDR3 loop: CASSLLGIHTGELFF. CDR3 in DNA: TGTGCCAGCAGCCTGCTAGGCATACACACCGGGGAGCTGTTTTTT. This sequence joins TRBV5-6 and TRBJ2-2, with D hard to call. The germline V gene has CDR1 SGHDT and CDR2 YYEEEE. V was clipped by 4 bases and J by 3 bases, with 13 bases between them. The CDR3 covers 15 residues.

This clonotype has only a few counts. The rearrangement joins TRBV18 to TRBJ1-3, with D possibly TRBD1 on 5 matching bases. CDR3 length: 16 residues. The germline V gene has CDR1 KGHSH and CDR2 LQKENI. Trimming cost V 2 bases and J 0 bases, with 11 bases left between them. CDR3 DNA: TGTGCCAGCTCACCATCCCGGGGGAGCTCTGGAAACACCATATATTTT. Protein: CASSPSRGSSGNTIYF.

The chain links TRBV20-1 to TRBJ2-3; 9 bases fit TRBD1. Germline V CDR1 and CDR2: DFQATT, SNEGSKA (reference sequence). There are 15 residues in the CDR3. With V trimmed by 3 bases and J by 2 bases, 6 bases remained unmatched. The CDR3 spells CSARRTGDITDTQYF. The CDR3, as DNA: TGCAGTGCTAGGAGGACAGGGGACATCACAGATACGCAGTATTTT.

At least ten counts were recorded for this clonotype. The chain has TRBV3-1 and TRBJ2-1, with D unresolved. The germline V gene has CDR1 LGHDT and CDR2 YNNKEL (reference sequence). V was trimmed by 1 base and J by 9 bases, leaving 19 bases between them. The CDR3 length is 16 residues. CDR3 sequence (DNA): TGTGCCAGCAGCCAAGTTAGGTTCTCAGGAGTCGCTGAGCAGTTCTTC. Protein: CASSQVRFSGVAEQFF.

There are many counts of this clonotype. The chain combines TRBV12-3 or TRBV12-4 with TRBJ2-5, with D unclear. The CDR3 is 14 residues long. Trimming removed 5 bases at V and 2 bases at J, with 12 bases between. CDR3: CASSRLDWQETQYF. CDR3 in DNA: TGTGCCAGCAGTCGCCTCGATTGGCAAGAGACCCAGTACTTC.

This clonotype was detected ten times or more. V and J are TRBV5-1 and TRBJ2-1, with a possible D match to TRBD1 (5 bases). The CDR3 is 11 residues long. V lost 2 bases and J lost 15, with 12 bases in between. Germline-derived CDR1 and CDR2 are SGHRS and YFSETQ. CDR3 amino acids: CASSLQAHWFF. CDR3 DNA sequence: TGCGCCAGCAGCTTACAGGCACATTGGTTCTTC.

This clonotype showed up many times. The chain combines TRBV6-5 with TRBJ2-5, with a possible D match to TRBD1 (6 bases). V shed 6 bases and J shed 7 bases, with 21 bases lying between them. This CDR3 contains 15 residues. From germline, CDR1 is MNHEY and CDR2 SVGAGI. The CDR3 nucleotides are TGTGCCAGCAGCGCAGGGACATCACGGTCCGGGACCCAGTACTTC. As protein: CASSAGTSRSGTQYF.

V and J are TRBV7-9 and TRBJ1-3; D possibly corresponds to TRBD1 (5 bases). Between the trimmed V and J ends, which lost 1 base and 2 bases, there was a span of 9 bases. The length of the CDR3 is 15 residues. The germline V gene has CDR1 SEHNR and CDR2 FQNEAQ (reference sequence). The CDR3 sequence: CASSLVGGPGNTIYF. CDR3 nucleotide sequence: TGTGCCAGCAGCTTAGTGGGGGGACCTGGAAACACCATATATTTT. The entire variable domain, with the rest obtained from reference TRBV7-9 and TRBJ1-3, is as follows: DTGVSQNPRHKITKRGQNVTFRCDPISEHNRLYWYRQTLGQGPEFLTYFQNEAQLEKSRLLSDRFSAERPKGSFSTLEIQRTEQGDSAMYLCASSLVGGPGNTIYFGEGSWLTVV.

This clonotype was seen only a few times. The rearrangement links TRBV3-1 to TRBJ1-1, with D hard to call. V was cut by 1 base and J by 10 bases, with 16 bases left in between. CDR3 length: 14 residues. The germline V gene encodes CDR1 LGHDT and CDR2 YNNKEL (reference sequence). CDR3 region: CASSQVGEGSRAFF. The CDR3 nucleotides are TGTGCCAGCAGCCAAGTAGGTGAGGGTTCCCGAGCTTTCTTT. Together with reference TRBV3-1 and TRBJ1-1, the CDR3 gives the full variable domain: DTAVSQTPKYLVTQMGNDKSIKCEQNLGHDTMYWYKQDSKKFLKIMFSYNNKELIINETVPNRFSPKSPDKAHLNLHINSLELGDSAVYFCASSQVGEGSRAFFGQGTRLTVV.

This clonotype was detected many times. The chain carries TRBV7-8 and TRBJ2-3; 7 bases match TRBD2. This CDR3 has 15 amino acids. Trimming took 1 base from V and 2 from J; bases not matched to a gene: 3. In germline, CDR1 is SGHVS, CDR2 FQNEAQ. The CDR3 spells CASSLVLAATDTQYF. The CDR3 DNA reads TGTGCCAGCAGCTTAGTGCTAGCGGCCACAGATACGCAGTATTTT.

This clonotype was detected many times. The genes are TRBV20-1 and TRBJ2-1; 10 bases map to TRBD2. The germline V gene has CDR1 DFQATT and CDR2 SNEGSKA (reference sequence). The CDR3 consists of 15 residues. The V and J ends lost 6 bases and 0 bases, in that order; junction bases with no gene match: 5. CDR3 DNA: TGCAGTGCCCGCGGACTAGCGGACTCCTACAATGAGCAGTTCTTC. Amino acid sequence: CSARGLADSYNEQFF.

This clonotype was counted ten times or more. The rearrangement joins TRBV18 to TRBJ2-7; 8 nucleotides agree with TRBD1. The CDR3 totals 14 residues. Germline loops: CDR1 KGHSH, CDR2 LQKENI. Trimming at V came to 3 bases and at J to 3 bases, leaving 4 bases not matched to a gene. The CDR3 here is CASSPTGQDYEQYF. The CDR3 DNA reads as TGTGCCAGCTCACCTACGGGACAGGACTACGAGCAGTACTTC.

This clonotype was seen a few times. The chain employs TRBV12-5 and TRBJ2-5, with unresolved D. Trimming left V 1 base short and J 4 bases short, with 13 bases between. The CDR3 length is 15 residues. Germline values: CDR1 LGHNT, CDR2 FRNRAP. The CDR3 loop reads CASGLAPGRVETQYF. The DNA for the CDR3 is TGTGCTAGTGGTTTGGCTCCGGGTCGCGTAGAGACCCAGTACTTC.

This clonotype was found a few times. The rearrangement joins TRBV28 to TRBJ2-1; 12 bases are a match to TRBD2. Germline V CDR1 and CDR2: MDHEN, SYDVKM. This CDR3 comprises 17 residues. The V and J ends lost 4 bases and 10 bases, in that order; junction bases with no gene match: 14. CDR3 DNA sequence: TGTGCCAGCAGTTCCCGACTCCGACTAGCGGGAGAAGGCGAGCAGTTCTTC. This gives the protein CASSSRLRLAGEGEQFF. The whole variable domain, remainder taken from reference TRBV28 and TRBJ2-1, is DVKVTQSSRYLVKRTGEKVFLECVQDMDHENMFWYRQDPGLGLRLIYFSYDVKMKEKGDIPEGYSVSREKKERFSLILESASTNQTSMYLCASSSRLRLAGEGEQFFGPGTRLTVL.